This T cell receptor (beta chain) was sequenced for a study of T cell responses to AZD1222 COVID-19 vaccine. Comments on this clone: Its antigen is as yet unknown.

Broader study findings: Donors were chiefly white British, with a greater number of females, and clonal diversity was perhaps underestimated. Researchers took repertoire samples only after the peak T cell response had come.

Method: immunoSEQ multiplex PCR; TCRdb's copy keeps in-frame clones and lacks some. This table has roughly 200,000 clones, about 90% appearing once. Germline values: CDR1 MNHNY, CDR2 SVGAGI (reference sequence). Trimming stripped 2 bases from V and 0 bases from J, with 7 bases between. CDR3 size: 14 residues. The chain joins TRBV6-6 to TRBJ1-1; D is unclear. The source of this sequence is an adult in good health. Material: peripheral blood, obtained on day 0 of AZD1222 vaccination. Here the CDR3 reads CASSYVSMNTEAFF. CDR3 sequence (DNA): TGTGCCAGCAGTTACGTCTCCATGAACACTGAAGCTTTCTTT.